Listed here are 29 T cell receptor beta chains from one sample, sequenced in a study of CD8+ T cells in alopecia areata. Once RNA had been extracted, it was reverse transcribed into cDNA to act as the sequencing template. Some clones are missing from TCRdb's copy, which holds only in-frame ones; the method was immunoSEQ multiplex PCR. The data contain hundreds of thousands of clones, around 67% of them singletons. The sample here was CD4+ T cells sorted from blood, taken at week 0. The receptors here all came from a human donor with alopecia areata.

The chain has TRBV2 and TRBJ2-5; the D is unclear. This CDR3 has 12 residues. The germline V and J ends were trimmed by 8 bases and 5 bases, with 12 bases remaining between them. The V gene's germline CDR1 is SNHLY and CDR2 FYNNEI. The CDR3 DNA reads as TGTGCCAGCGATACTAACCCGGAGACCCAGTACTTC. Its protein is CASDTNPETQYF.

This clone has only a few counts. The rearrangement uses TRBV4-1 and TRBJ1-1; D call uncertain. V was cut by 4 bases and J by 2 bases, with 11 bases left in between. Germline V gives CDR1 MGHRA, CDR2 YSYEKL. The CDR3 runs to 14 residues. CDR3: CASSPWQTNTEAFF. The CDR3 DNA reads as TGCGCCAGCAGCCCCTGGCAGACAAACACTGAAGCTTTCTTT.

V and J are TRBV9 and TRBJ2-5; no clear D. CDR1 and CDR2 (germline): SGDLS, YYNGEE. The CDR3 has 15 residues. With 4 bases removed from V and 3 bases from J, the gap between germline ends came to 16 bases. CDR3 sequence (DNA): TGTGCCAGCAGCCAAGCTAGGGTGGGAAAAGAGACCCAGTACTTC. Its protein product is CASSQARVGKETQYF. The full variable domain, with the rest looked up from reference TRBV9 and TRBJ2-5, is DSGVTQTPKHLITATGQRVTLRCSPRSGDLSVYWYQQSLDQGLQFLIQYYNGEERAKGNILERFSAQQFPDLHSELNLSSLELGDSALYFCASSQARVGKETQYFGPGTRLLVL.

V gene TRBV7-9 combines with J gene TRBJ2-3; 7 nucleotides align to TRBD2. Germline V gene lookup returns CDR1 SEHNR and CDR2 FQNEAQ (reference sequence). The junction had 17 bases not matched to a gene; V was cut back by 2 bases and J by 9 bases. CDR3 length: 17 residues. CDR3 DNA sequence: TGTGCCAGCAGCTTACCCAGGAGACTAGCCCCTCTGGGGACGCAGTATTTT. Residues: CASSLPRRLAPLGTQYF. Filled out from reference TRBV7-9 and TRBJ2-3, the complete variable domain reads DTGVSQNPRHKITKRGQNVTFRCDPISEHNRLYWYRQTLGQGPEFLTYFQNEAQLEKSRLLSDRFSAERPKGSFSTLEIQRTEQGDSAMYLCASSLPRRLAPLGTQYFGPGTRLTVL.

The chain is built from TRBV25-1 and TRBJ2-7; D is perhaps TRBD2 (6 bases). V was shortened by 3 bases and J by 6 bases, with 12 bases between the two germline ends. The V gene's germline CDR1 is MGHDK and CDR2 SYGVNS. The CDR3 covers 13 residues. The CDR3 DNA follows: TGTGCCAGCAGTGACTTGTTCGGGGGCGAGCAGTACTTC. Translated, it gives CASSDLFGGEQYF.

The rearrangement links TRBV6-5 to TRBJ2-3; 10 nucleotides agree with TRBD2. The V segment lost 6 bases and the J segment 2 bases; nucleotides outside the gene matches: 5. This CDR3 contains 15 residues. Germline CDR1 is MNHEY and CDR2 is SVGAGI. CDR3 loop: CASSPSGGVTDTQYF. The DNA of the CDR3 is TGTGCCAGCAGCCCCAGCGGGGGGGTCACAGATACGCAGTATTTT.

CDR3 nucleotides: TGCAGCGTTGCTGAGGGCAATCAGCCCCAGCATTTT. It encodes CSVAEGNQPQHF. The chain links TRBV29-1 to TRBJ1-5; no clear D gene. Germline CDR1 and CDR2: SQVTM and ANQGSEA. Trimming shortened V by 4 bases and J by 2 bases, and 6 bases separated the two germline ends. This CDR3 is 12 amino acids long.

The gene calls are TRBV7-2 and TRBJ2-1; TRBD2 agrees at 10 bases. Trimming took 3 bases from V and 6 from J; bases not matched to a gene: 5. CDR1 SGHTA and CDR2 FQGNSA come from the germline V gene. The CDR3 has 15 residues. CDR3 sequence: CASSFSGGLFNEQFF. CDR3 bases: TGTGCCAGCAGCTTTAGCGGGGGGCTATTCAATGAGCAGTTCTTC.

Here the CDR3 reads CASSNGLAGTYEQFF. CDR3 DNA: TGTGCCAGTAGTAATGGACTAGCGGGTACATATGAGCAGTTCTTC. The chain employs TRBV19 and TRBJ2-1, with TRBD2 matching 11 bases. Germline CDR1 is LNHDA and CDR2 is SQIVND (reference sequence). The J segment lost 8 bases and the V segment lost 4 bases, leaving 7 bases of the junction unmatched. The CDR3 runs 15 residues. Complete variable domain (other parts from reference TRBV19 and TRBJ2-1): DGGITQSPKYLFRKEGQNVTLSCEQNLNHDAMYWYRQDPGQGLRLIYYSQIVNDFQKGDIAEGYSVSREKKESFPLTVTSAQKNPTAFYLCASSNGLAGTYEQFFGPGTRLTVL.

This clone was detected only a few times. At the DNA level, this CDR3 is encoded by other sequences in the same sample as well. J is TRBJ1-1 and V is TRBV7-3; 9 nucleotides line up with TRBD1. Germline V gene data show CDR1 as SGHTA and CDR2 as FQGTGA. This CDR3 is built from 14 residues. Trimming at V came to 5 bases and at J to 1 base, leaving 2 bases not matched to a gene. The chain's CDR3 is CASSPGQGNTEAFF. The DNA for the CDR3 is TGTGCCAGCAGCCCGGGACAGGGGAACACTGAAGCTTTCTTT.

The chain is built from TRBV29-1 and TRBJ1-1, with D perhaps matching TRBD1 (6 bases). Trimming pared 8 bases from V and 3 bases from J, leaving 13 bases between. The CDR3 loop spans 12 amino acids. Per the germline V gene, CDR1 is SQVTM and CDR2 is ANQGSEA. CDR3 amino acids: CSQDRLDTEAFF. Here the CDR3 DNA reads TGCAGCCAAGACAGGCTCGACACTGAAGCTTTCTTT.

V is TRBV5-4 and J is TRBJ2-2; maybe TRBD2 (6 bases). There are 14 residues in the CDR3. Germline V lookup: CDR1 SGHNT, CDR2 YYREEE (reference sequence). V gave up 4 bases and J gave up 5 bases, with 12 bases separating them. The CDR3 DNA follows: TGTGCCAGCAGCCTTGGAGGGGAGACCGGGGAGCTGTTTTTT. This translates into CASSLGGETGELFF.

The chain combines TRBV11-2 with TRBJ2-4; no firm D call. The V end lost 1 base, the J end lost 0 bases, and 10 bases lay between the germline ends. Germline CDR1 and CDR2: SGHAT and FQNNGV. The length of the CDR3 is 16 residues. CDR3 nucleotides: TGTGCCAGCAGCTTAGGGGGATCCCTAGCCAAAAACATTCAGTACTTC. Its translation is CASSLGGSLAKNIQYF.

This clone was picked up one time. The chain uses TRBV7-2 and TRBJ2-1; no definite D call. The V end was cut by 1 base, the J end by 15 bases, with 13 bases between. CDR3 size: 12 residues. Per the germline V gene, CDR1 is SGHTA and CDR2 is FQGNSA. CDR3 DNA: TGTGCCAGCAGCTTAGACCTGTCCGGCCGGTTCTTC. Amino acid sequence: CASSLDLSGRFF. The whole variable domain, remainder taken from reference TRBV7-2 and TRBJ2-1, is GAGVSQSPSNKVTEKGKDVELRCDPISGHTALYWYRQSLGQGLEFLIYFQGNSAPDKSGLPSDRFSAERTGGSVSTLTIQRTQQEDSAVYLCASSLDLSGRFFGPGTRLTVL.

There are a few counts of this clone. CDR3 sequence (DNA): TGTGCCAGCAGCTTAATGGGTGGGCCCCGCACCGGGGAGCTGTTTTTT. It translates to CASSLMGGPRTGELFF. The gene calls are TRBV7-9 and TRBJ2-2; no firm D call. CDR3 size: 16 residues. Trimming stripped 2 bases from V and 4 bases from J, with 14 bases between. CDR1 is SEHNR and CDR2 is FQNEAQ in the germline V gene (reference sequence).

The J gene is TRBJ2-7, the V gene TRBV29-1; D is unresolved. Between the trimmed V and J ends, which lost 6 bases and 5 bases, there was a span of 17 bases. The germline V gene has CDR1 SQVTM and CDR2 ANQGSEA. This CDR3 is 13 amino acids long. CDR3 coding DNA: TGCAGCGTAGCCCCCCGGAGTTTGAACGAGCAGTACTTC. Translating it yields CSVAPRSLNEQYF.

The chain joins TRBV5-1 to TRBJ2-3; D is perhaps TRBD1 (6 bases). The CDR3 is made up of 13 amino acids. V lost 4 bases and J lost 3, with 9 bases in between. CDR1 is SGHRS and CDR2 is YFSETQ in the germline V gene. The CDR3: CASSLGATDTQYF. CDR3 nucleotides: TGCGCCAGCAGCCTGGGGGCAACAGATACGCAGTATTTT.

V usage is TRBV5-1 and J usage is TRBJ2-1; 8 bases align to TRBD2. The CDR3 spans 19 residues. Germline lookup yields CDR1 SGHRS and CDR2 YFSETQ. V gave up 3 bases and J gave up 1 base; unmatched junction bases: 15. CDR3 protein: CASSSVERGSLLSYNEQFF. The CDR3, as DNA: TGCGCCAGCAGCTCTGTGGAGCGGGGGTCCCTACTTTCCTACAATGAGCAGTTCTTC.

This clone was seen only a few times. This chain uses TRBV13 with TRBJ2-6; D perhaps matches TRBD1 (6 bases). V lost 1 base and J lost 0, with 10 bases in between. Germline loops: CDR1 PRHDT, CDR2 FYEKMQ (reference sequence). CDR3 size: 17 residues. The chain's CDR3 is CASSLEQGLSGANVLTF. The CDR3 DNA reads TGTGCCAGCAGCTTAGAACAGGGCCTCTCTGGGGCCAACGTCCTGACTTTC.

The chain couples TRBV15 to TRBJ1-2; no clear D. The CDR3 runs to 15 residues. V was clipped by 1 base and J by 2 bases, with 11 bases between them. From germline, CDR1 is LNHNV and CDR2 YYDKDF (reference sequence). The CDR3 DNA is TGTGCCACCAGCAGAGCGGGCAGTAAGAACTATGGCTACACCTTC. It is translated as CATSRAGSKNYGYTF.

The chain joins TRBV29-1 to TRBJ1-5; 7 positions agree with TRBD1. Unmatched junction bases numbered 9, after V lost 5 bases and J lost 5 bases. The CDR3 length is 14 residues. Germline values: CDR1 SQVTM, CDR2 ANQGSEA. The CDR3 bases are TGCAGCGTTCTTTGGGGCAGGGGGGATCAGCCCCAGCATTTT. It specifies CSVLWGRGDQPQHF.

This clone is a singleton in its sample. Other DNA sequences in the same sample also yield this CDR3. This chain joins TRBV7-3 and TRBJ1-1; D gene unclear. In germline, CDR1 is SGHTA, CDR2 FQGTGA. CDR3 size: 13 residues. Trimming took 2 bases from V and 1 from J, leaving 5 bases between them. CDR3 nucleotide sequence: TGTGCCAGCAGCTTAGGGCAGAACACTGAAGCTTTCTTT. Its protein product is CASSLGQNTEAFF. The full variable domain, in which reference TRBV7-3 and TRBJ1-1 provide the parts outside the CDR3, is GAGVSQTPSNKVTEKGKYVELRCDPISGHTALYWYRQSLGQGPEFLIYFQGTGAADDSGLPNDRFFAVRPEGSVSTLKIQRTERGDSAVYLCASSLGQNTEAFFGQGTRLTVV.

The chain has TRBV29-1 and TRBJ1-1; D is undetermined. The CDR3 has 13 residues. Germline V gene lookup returns CDR1 SQVTM and CDR2 ANQGSEA. V lost 6 bases, J lost 0 bases, and 11 bases lay in between. CDR3 residues: CSVLANLNTEAFF. The CDR3 DNA sequence: TGCAGCGTCTTGGCCAACTTGAACACTGAAGCTTTCTTT.

This CDR3 reads CASNTRQGSYEQYF. Here the CDR3 DNA reads TGTGCCAGCAATACTAGACAGGGATCCTACGAGCAGTACTTC. The V call is TRBV27, the J call TRBJ2-7; 7 bases align to TRBD1. CDR1 and CDR2 from the germline V gene are MNHEY and SMNVEV (reference sequence). After removal of 7 bases from V and 1 base from J, the junction contained 7 bases not matched to a gene. The CDR3 contains 14 residues.

The J gene is TRBJ2-3, the V gene TRBV12-5; D may be TRBD2 (5 bases). V dropped 6 bases and J dropped 0 bases, with 10 bases sitting between them. Germline lookup yields CDR1 LGHNT and CDR2 FRNRAP. This CDR3 is 14 amino acids long. The CDR3 reads CASGPGVSTDTQYF. CDR3 bases: TGTGCTAGTGGCCCCGGGGTCAGCACAGATACGCAGTATTTT.

The rearrangement uses TRBV6-1 and TRBJ1-1; D is uncertain. Germline V gene sequence: CDR1 MNHNS, CDR2 SASEGT. This CDR3 has 15 amino acids. Trimming cost V 6 bases and J 1 base, with 15 bases left between them. The CDR3 DNA is TGTGCCAGCAGAGCGCCTGGTCAGTGGAACACTGAAGCTTTCTTT. Its translation is CASRAPGQWNTEAFF.

The chain has TRBV29-1 and TRBJ1-2, with unresolved D. Trimming stripped 4 bases from V and 4 bases from J, with 19 bases between. Germline CDR1 is SQVTM and CDR2 is ANQGSEA. This CDR3 has 15 amino acids. The CDR3, as DNA: TGCAGCGTTGCTTCGGATAGGGTAAACTTCTATGGCTACACCTTC. It specifies CSVASDRVNFYGYTF.

This clone was counted a few times. The chain joins TRBV29-1 to TRBJ1-2, with D maybe TRBD1 (5 bases). V lost 4 bases and J lost 1, with 10 bases in between. Per germline, CDR1 SQVTM and CDR2 ANQGSEA. The CDR3 contains 13 residues. The CDR3 is CSVAGPLNYGYTF. The CDR3 nucleotides read TGCAGCGTTGCAGGGCCCCTTAACTATGGCTACACCTTC.

The gene calls are TRBV7-9 and TRBJ1-1; D is ambiguous. CDR1 is SEHNR and CDR2 is FQNEAQ in the germline V gene (reference sequence). Trimming removed 3 bases at V and 1 base at J, with 3 bases between. CDR3 length: 12 amino acids. CDR3 sequence: CASSFENTEAFF. The CDR3 coding sequence is TGTGCCAGCAGCTTCGAGAACACTGAAGCTTTCTTT.